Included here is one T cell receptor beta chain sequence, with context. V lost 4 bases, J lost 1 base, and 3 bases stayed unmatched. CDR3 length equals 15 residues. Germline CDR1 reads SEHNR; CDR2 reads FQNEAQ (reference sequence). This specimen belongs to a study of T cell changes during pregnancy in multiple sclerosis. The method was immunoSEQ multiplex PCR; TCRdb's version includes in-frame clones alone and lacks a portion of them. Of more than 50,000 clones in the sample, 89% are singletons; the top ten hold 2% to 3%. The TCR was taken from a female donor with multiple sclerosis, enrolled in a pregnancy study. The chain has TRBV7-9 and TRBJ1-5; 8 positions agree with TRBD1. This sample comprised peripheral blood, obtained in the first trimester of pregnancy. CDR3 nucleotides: TGTGCCAGCAGCTGGGGGACAGGAAGCAATCAGCCCCAGCATTTT. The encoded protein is CASSWGTGSNQPQHF.